This TCR beta chain originates from a study of cytomegalovirus exposure and HLA in healthy donors. Overall study findings and caveats: The listing of 150 to 200 TCR beta chains classed them as cytomegalovirus-associated. Reported results showed that the classifier diagnosed cytomegalovirus status with high specificity and sensitivity.

A remark on this clone: Its cognate antigen is unknown.

Clones were sequenced by immunoSEQ multiplex PCR, and TCRdb holds only the in-frame ones, with some missing. The table records more than 85,000 clones, approximately 94% of them present only once. The donors were members of the approximately 120-subject validation cohort (separate from the 666-subject first cohort). Germline values: CDR1 MNHEY, CDR2 SMNVEV (reference sequence). Trimming removed 6 bases from V and 4 bases from J, with 15 bases in between. This CDR3 region has 14 residues. Sequencing was carried out using PBMCs. This sequence originates from a woman aged 18-29 years in good health and CMV-seronegative. The chain carries TRBV27 and TRBJ1-1, with a possible D match to TRBD1 (5 bases). CDR3 loop: CASSIGGVSTEAFF. CDR3 DNA: TGTGCCAGCAGCATCGGAGGGGTAAGCACTGAAGCTTTCTTT.